This T cell receptor (beta chain) emerged from a study of blood T cell repertoires in COVID-19. About the research overall: From the United States, Italy and Spain came samples of acute and convalescent COVID-19. Sources were T cells, B-cell-depleted T cells, or PBMCs; the material itself was cDNA or gDNA.

Germline CDR1 SGHNT, CDR2 YENEEA. The V segment lost 5 bases and the J segment 3 bases; nucleotides outside the gene matches: 4. The CDR3 contains 14 residues. As originally analysed: Nucleated cell number was recorded as an estimate derived from reference gene primer amplification. Profiled with immunoSEQ multiplex PCR; TCRdb holds only in-frame clones, not every one. V and J calls and clone size are those listed in that table; D and trimming were worked out from the DNA. The sample has tens of thousands of clones, roughly 80% seen once. The rearrangement uses TRBV11-3 and TRBJ2-1, with 7 nucleotides matching TRBD1. Material for sequencing was peripheral blood. The TCR originated in a man in his 70s with acute or convalescent COVID-19. This CDR3 is CASSPGQDYNEQFF. Written as DNA, the CDR3 is TGTGCCAGCAGCCCCGGACAGGACTACAATGAGCAGTTCTTC.